One sample yielded the 27 T cell receptor beta chains listed below, sequenced in a study of regulatory T cells in long-lasting Graves disease. Relying on iRepertoire HTBI primers and Arm-PCR of CDR3 regions, the team built TCR beta libraries. TCRdb ran MiXCR on the multiplex PCR reads and lists one entry per CDR3 protein. The sample holds about 290,000 distinct CDR3 sequences; around a fifth are singletons and the top ten take more than 50%. The time point is: persistent/refractory GD, antithyroid drugs over 5 years with positive TRAb. RNA isolated from PBMCs was used to make the TCR library. Material: peripheral blood mononuclear cells (PBMCs), obtained when the disease was refractory, from a patient treated with antithyroid drugs. These receptor sequences come from a female donor with Graves disease.

This clonotype has ten or more counts. The V gene is TRBV30, the J gene TRBJ1-2, with D hard to call. This CDR3 spans 13 amino acids. Germline loops: CDR1 GTSNPN, CDR2 SVGIG (reference sequence). Trimming pared 3 bases from V and 0 bases from J, leaving 8 bases between. This CDR3 is CAWRSSTNYGYTF. The CDR3 DNA follows: TGTGCCTGGAGATCGAGTACTAACTATGGCTACACCTTC.

This clonotype was observed a few times. This chain connects TRBV28 to TRBJ1-3, with 8 bases that match TRBD1. V shed 4 bases, J shed 4 bases, and the junction held 3 bases outside the gene matches. Per germline, CDR1 MDHEN and CDR2 SYDVKM. The CDR3 length is 14 residues. Here the CDR3 DNA reads TGTGCCAGCAGTTCAGGGGGCCCAGGAAACACCATATATTTT. Translation: CASSSGGPGNTIYF. The whole variable domain, filled in from reference TRBV28 and TRBJ1-3, reads DVKVTQSSRYLVKRTGEKVFLECVQDMDHENMFWYRQDPGLGLRLIYFSYDVKMKEKGDIPEGYSVSREKKERFSLILESASTNQTSMYLCASSSGGPGNTIYFGEGSWLTVV.

The chain joins TRBV10-3 to TRBJ2-7; TRBD2 matches at 8 bases. V trimming: 10 bases; J trimming: 7 bases; junction bases outside the gene matches: 12. CDR1 ENHRY and CDR2 SYGVKD come from the germline V gene. The CDR3 sequence is 13 residues long. CDR3 bases: TGTGCCACCACTCCAGCGGGAGTGGGGGAGCAGTACTTC. It specifies CATTPAGVGEQYF.

Concerning this clonotype: This may come from a read error, since a much larger clone is one base off. The chain employs TRBV28 and TRBJ2-7; D unresolved. Germline V gives CDR1 MDHEN, CDR2 SYDVKM. V was clipped by 8 bases and J by 1 base, with 18 bases between them. This CDR3 spans 15 amino acids. The chain's CDR3 is CASASHLGGSYEQYF. CDR3 in DNA: TGTGCCAGCGCTTCCCATCTAGGCGGTTCCTACGAGCAGTACTTC.

This clonotype came up many times. The chain couples TRBV6-1 to TRBJ2-7, with TRBD1 as a possible D gene (6 bases). Between the trimmed V and J ends, which lost 2 bases and 6 bases, there was a span of 11 bases. The CDR3 is 13 residues long. Germline V gene lookup returns CDR1 MNHNS and CDR2 SASEGT. The CDR3 sequence is CASSEIRGGEQYF. The CDR3 DNA reads TGTGCCAGCAGTGAAATCAGGGGTGGCGAGCAGTACTTC.

As to this clonotype: Given a much more abundant clone one base away, this may be a read error. Here the CDR3 reads CASSVSGTSGETQCF. CDR3 bases: TGTGCCAGCAGCGTCTCCGGGACTAGTGGAGAGACCCAGTGCTTC. The chain recombines TRBV7-3 with TRBJ2-5; 8 bases are shared with TRBD2. The CDR3 spans 15 residues. Germline CDR1 and CDR2: SGHTA and FQGTGA.

This clonotype was observed at least ten times. Here the CDR3 reads CASSYWTSGVDLAKNIQYF. The CDR3 DNA reads TGTGCCAGCAGTTACTGGACTAGCGGGGTCGACCTAGCCAAAAACATTCAGTACTTC. The rearrangement uses TRBV6-5 and TRBJ2-4; TRBD2 agrees at 12 bases. The CDR3 has 19 amino acids. V lost 1 base to trimming and J lost 0 bases; unmatched junction nucleotides: 7. The germline gives CDR1 MNHEY, CDR2 SVGAGI.

This clonotype has ten or more counts. CDR3 amino acids: CASSLALGDPQHF. The CDR3 bases are TGTGCCAGCAGTTTAGCGCTGGGGGATCCCCAGCATTTT. The rearrangement joins TRBV12-3 or TRBV12-4 to TRBJ1-5, with D possibly being TRBD1 (5 bases). Between the trimmed V and J ends, which lost 0 bases and 10 bases, there was a span of 10 bases. The length of the CDR3 is 13 residues.

In its sample, this clonotype was seen a few times. The chain combines TRBV7-2 with TRBJ1-4, with unresolved D. The V end lost 5 bases, the J end lost 5 bases, and 15 bases lay between the germline ends. CDR1 SGHTA and CDR2 FQGNSA come from the germline V gene. The CDR3 runs 15 residues. The CDR3 DNA follows: TGTGCCAGCAGCCCCGGACCGCCACCCAATGAAAAACTGTTTTTT. It yields the protein CASSPGPPPNEKLFF.

This clonotype came up many times. The chain carries TRBV7-2 and TRBJ1-2, with 8 positions matching TRBD1. Unmatched junction bases numbered 15, after V lost 2 bases and J lost 7 bases. This CDR3 contains 17 residues. Germline CDR1 reads SGHTA; CDR2 reads FQGNSA. CDR3 nucleotides: TGTGCCAGCAGCTTATTTTCAGGGGGCGCCGAGGGTCGTGGCTACACCTTC. Residues: CASSLFSGGAEGRGYTF.

In this sample, this clonotype turned up a few times. The rearrangement links TRBV19 to TRBJ1-2, with no clear D. V was shortened by 3 bases and J by 7 bases, with 12 bases between the two germline ends. Germline loops: CDR1 LNHDA, CDR2 SQIVND (reference sequence). The CDR3 spans 13 residues. The CDR3 is CASSMDRVGGYTF. The CDR3 DNA reads TGTGCCAGTAGTATGGATAGGGTTGGTGGCTACACCTTC.

This clonotype has just a few counts. The DNA for the CDR3 is TGTGCCTGCTCCGGACATTCATCCTACGAGCAGTACTTC. Encoded protein: CACSGHSSYEQYF. The V call is TRBV30, the J call TRBJ2-7; weak D call: TRBD1 (5 bases). The germline gives CDR1 GTSNPN, CDR2 SVGIG (reference sequence). CDR3 size: 13 residues. The V end lost 6 bases, the J end lost 1 base, and 13 bases lay between the germline ends.

This clonotype came up a few times. This chain joins TRBV6-2 or TRBV6-3 and TRBJ1-6, with D perhaps TRBD1 (5 bases). This CDR3 comprises 17 residues. CDR1 and CDR2 (germline): MNHEY, SVGEGT. Trimming cost V 6 bases and J 0 bases, with 15 bases left between them. CDR3 DNA: TGTGCCAGCAGAACGGACATCCCGAGCTCCTATAATTCACCCCTCCACTTT. Translated: CASRTDIPSSYNSPLHF.

In regard to this clonotype: A junction boundary mismatches the germline segment, possibly from a read error. The CDR3 region is CASSIGLNQETRYF. CDR3 sequence (DNA): TGTGCCAGCAGCATAGGACTAAACCAAGAGACCCGGTACTTC. The chain recombines TRBV9 with TRBJ2-5; TRBD2 might be the D (6 bases). CDR1 is SGDLS, CDR2 YYNGEE, per germline. This CDR3 contains 14 residues.

This clonotype was seen only a few times. The gene calls are TRBV5-1 and TRBJ1-1, with D unresolved. Germline CDR1 is SGHRS and CDR2 is YFSETQ. The V end lost 0 bases, the J end lost 1 base, and 7 bases lay between the germline ends. The CDR3 runs to 14 residues. CDR3 amino acids: CASSLEGSNTEAFF. The DNA of the CDR3 is TGCGCCAGCAGCTTGGAGGGATCGAACACTGAAGCTTTCTTT.

This clonotype has at least ten counts. The V gene is TRBV11-2, the J gene TRBJ2-5; 10 bases line up with TRBD1. V lost 6 bases to trimming and J lost 5 bases; unmatched junction nucleotides: 6. The CDR3 totals 14 residues. The V gene's germline CDR1 is SGHAT and CDR2 FQNNGV. The DNA for the CDR3 is TGTGCCAGCAGGACAGGGGGCGGTTTTGAGACCCAGTACTTC. Translated, it gives CASRTGGGFETQYF.

This clonotype was picked up many times. The chain uses TRBV20-1 and TRBJ2-7; TRBD2 is a possible D gene (6 bases). This CDR3 has 13 amino acids. Deletions cut 6 bases from V and 4 bases from J, with 16 bases between. Germline CDR1 and CDR2: DFQATT and SNEGSKA (reference sequence). CDR3 residues: CSADRDWSYEQYF. The CDR3 DNA reads as TGCAGTGCCGACCGGGACTGGAGTTACGAGCAGTACTTC.

This clonotype was detected many times. The chain recombines TRBV7-2 with TRBJ2-5; a weak D match, TRBD2 (6 bases). Germline loops: CDR1 SGHTA, CDR2 FQGNSA. V gave up 0 bases and J gave up 4 bases, with 15 bases separating them. This CDR3 comprises 16 residues. CDR3 sequence (DNA): TGTGCCAGCAGCTTAGCAGCCCTCCGAGCGGGAGAGACCCAGTACTTC. Amino acids: CASSLAALRAGETQYF.

This clonotype was detected ten times or more. The rearrangement uses TRBV7-2 and TRBJ2-5; TRBD2 matches at 8 bases. The V gene's germline CDR1 is SGHTA and CDR2 FQGNSA. V was pared by 5 bases and J by 9 bases, with 11 bases of the junction left unmatched. The CDR3 contains 14 residues. CDR3 in DNA: TGTGCCAGCAGCCCTGGGACTAGTCGGTTGGCCCAGTACTTC. It yields the protein CASSPGTSRLAQYF.

This clonotype showed up many times. This chain's CDR3 is CATSSWAVEDQTQYF. The CDR3 region has the DNA TGTGCCACTTCGTCTTGGGCGGTCGAGGATCAGACCCAGTACTTC. The J gene is TRBJ2-5, the V gene TRBV19; D not resolved. The CDR3 runs to 15 residues. Looked up from germline, CDR1 is LNHDA and CDR2 is SQIVND (reference sequence). V gave up 10 bases and J gave up 6 bases, with 24 bases separating them.

This clonotype was recorded many times. The rearrangement joins TRBV6-1 to TRBJ1-5, with a weak D call TRBD1 (5 bases). CDR3 size: 14 residues. V gave up 0 bases and J gave up 7 bases, with 10 bases separating them. CDR1 MNHNS and CDR2 SASEGT come from the germline V gene. The DNA of the CDR3 is TGTGCCAGCAGTGAAGCTTGGGGGGGACAGCCCCAGCATTTT. It codes for CASSEAWGGQPQHF.

This clonotype has at least ten counts. The V and J genes are TRBV7-9 and TRBJ2-5; D is undetermined. The germline V and J ends were trimmed by 2 bases and 2 bases, with 9 bases remaining between them. CDR1 SEHNR and CDR2 FQNEAQ come from the germline V gene (reference sequence). CDR3 length: 14 residues. CDR3 in DNA: TGTGCCAGCAGCTTATTGGGAACGCAAGAGACCCAGTACTTC. Amino acids: CASSLLGTQETQYF.

This clonotype occurred a few times. The chain couples TRBV5-1 to TRBJ1-4; no reliable D call. This CDR3 region has 15 residues. CDR1 is SGHRS and CDR2 is YFSETQ in the germline V gene. Trimming removed 4 bases from V and 0 bases from J, with 10 bases in between. CDR3 nucleotide sequence: TGCGCCAGCAGCCCGACTCCCGCAACTAATGAAAAACTGTTTTTT. The encoded protein is CASSPTPATNEKLFF.

Notes on this clonotype: This may stem from a read error, because a much larger clone lies one nucleotide away. The J gene is TRBJ2-7, the V gene TRBV11-2, with 8 nucleotides matching TRBD1. The germline gives CDR1 SGHAT, CDR2 FQNNGV. This CDR3 region has 14 residues. The CDR3 region has the DNA TGTGTCAGCAGCACCGGACAGGGACGATACGAGCAGTACTTC. As protein: CVSSTGQGRYEQYF.

The chain couples TRBV7-8 to TRBJ1-3; D not certain. The CDR3 covers 13 residues. V lost 3 bases to trimming and J lost 2 bases, with 5 bases between them. CDR1 is SGHVS and CDR2 is FQNEAQ in the germline V gene. Here the CDR3 reads CASSFDPGNTIYF. For the CDR3, the DNA is TGTGCCAGCAGCTTCGACCCTGGAAACACCATATATTTT.

The V call is TRBV20-1, the J call TRBJ2-3; D is unclear. Trimming left V 3 bases short and J 3 bases short, with 13 bases between. Germline V gives CDR1 DFQATT, CDR2 SNEGSKA (reference sequence). The CDR3 loop spans 14 amino acids. The CDR3 region has the DNA TGCAGTGCTAGTCTACCCAGCGAGACAGATACGCAGTATTTT. It encodes CSASLPSETDTQYF.

The chain has TRBV7-9 and TRBJ2-1; TRBD2 aligns across 8 bases. J gave up 15 bases and V 1 base, and 8 bases lay outside the gene matches. Germline lookup yields CDR1 SEHNR and CDR2 FQNEAQ (reference sequence). The length of the CDR3 is 13 residues. For the CDR3, the DNA is TGTGCCAGCAGCTTAGTAGGAGCGGGAGTTCGGTTCTTC. It yields the protein CASSLVGAGVRFF.